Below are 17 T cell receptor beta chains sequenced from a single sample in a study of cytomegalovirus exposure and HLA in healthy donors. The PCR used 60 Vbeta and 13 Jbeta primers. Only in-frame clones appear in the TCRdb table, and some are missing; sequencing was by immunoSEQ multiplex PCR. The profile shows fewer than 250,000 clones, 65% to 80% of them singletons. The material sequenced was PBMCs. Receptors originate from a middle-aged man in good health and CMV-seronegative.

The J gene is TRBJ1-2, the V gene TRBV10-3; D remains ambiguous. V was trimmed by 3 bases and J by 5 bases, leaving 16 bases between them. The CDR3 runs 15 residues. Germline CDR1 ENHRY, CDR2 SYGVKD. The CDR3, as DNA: TGTGCCATCAGTGAACCGTCCAAAAAGACATATGGCTACACCTTC. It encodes CAISEPSKKTYGYTF.

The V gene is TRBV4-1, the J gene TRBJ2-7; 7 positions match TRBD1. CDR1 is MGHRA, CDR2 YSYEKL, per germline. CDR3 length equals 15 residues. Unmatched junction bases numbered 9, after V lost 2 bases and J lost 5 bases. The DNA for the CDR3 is TGCGCCAGCAGCCAAACAGGGGAATTAAAGGACGAGCAGTACTTC. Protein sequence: CASSQTGELKDEQYF.

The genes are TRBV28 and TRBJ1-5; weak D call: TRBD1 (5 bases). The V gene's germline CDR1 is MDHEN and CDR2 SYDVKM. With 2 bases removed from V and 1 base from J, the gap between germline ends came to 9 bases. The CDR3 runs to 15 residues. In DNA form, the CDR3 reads TGTGCCAGCAGTTTAAGGGGTGGGAGCAATCAGCCCCAGCATTTT. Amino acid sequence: CASSLRGGSNQPQHF.

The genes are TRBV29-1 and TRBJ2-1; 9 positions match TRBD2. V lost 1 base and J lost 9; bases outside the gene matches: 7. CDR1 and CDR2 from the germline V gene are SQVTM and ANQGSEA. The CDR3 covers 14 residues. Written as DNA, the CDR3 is TGCAGCGTTGAAGGGGTAGCGGGAGTGGTTGAGCAGTTCTTC. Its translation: CSVEGVAGVVEQFF.

The CDR3 region has the DNA TGTGCCAGCAGTGACCGTGCGATTAGCGGGGGTGAAACCGGGGAGCTGTTTTTT. Amino acids: CASSDRAISGGETGELFF. V gene TRBV7-3 combines with J gene TRBJ2-2; 9 bases align to TRBD2. V lost 6 bases to trimming and J lost 5 bases; unmatched junction nucleotides: 16. Germline V gene data show CDR1 as SGHTA and CDR2 as FQGTGA. This CDR3 has 18 amino acids.

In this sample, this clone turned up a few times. The DNA for the CDR3 is TGTGCCAGCAGCGTAGACATGACCTACGAGCAGTACTTC. Its translation is CASSVDMTYEQYF. The genes are TRBV9 and TRBJ2-7; D remains ambiguous. The CDR3 is 13 residues long. Trimming stripped 0 bases from V and 2 bases from J, with 6 bases between. Germline V gene sequence: CDR1 SGDLS, CDR2 YYNGEE.

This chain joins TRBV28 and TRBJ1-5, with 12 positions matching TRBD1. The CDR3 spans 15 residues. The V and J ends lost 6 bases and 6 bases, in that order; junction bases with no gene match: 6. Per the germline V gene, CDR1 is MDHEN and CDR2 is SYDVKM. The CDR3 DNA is TGTGCCAGCAGCCCAGTGGGACAGGGGGCTCAGCCCCAGCATTTT. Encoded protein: CASSPVGQGAQPQHF.

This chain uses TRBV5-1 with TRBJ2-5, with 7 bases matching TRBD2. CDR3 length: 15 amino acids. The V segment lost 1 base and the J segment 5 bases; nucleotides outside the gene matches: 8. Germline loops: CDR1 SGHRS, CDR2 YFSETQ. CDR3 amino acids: CASSLSGGRSETQYF. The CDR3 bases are TGCGCCAGCAGCTTGTCCGGGGGGAGGTCGGAGACCCAGTACTTC.

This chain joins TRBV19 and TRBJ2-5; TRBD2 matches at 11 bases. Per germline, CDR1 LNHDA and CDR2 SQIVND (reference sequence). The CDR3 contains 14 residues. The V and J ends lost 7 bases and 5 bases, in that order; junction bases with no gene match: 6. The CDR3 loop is CASTSASGGETQYF. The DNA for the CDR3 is TGTGCCAGTACCTCGGCTAGCGGGGGGGAGACCCAGTACTTC. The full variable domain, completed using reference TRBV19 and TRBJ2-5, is DGGITQSPKYLFRKEGQNVTLSCEQNLNHDAMYWYRQDPGQGLRLIYYSQIVNDFQKGDIAEGYSVSREKKESFPLTVTSAQKNPTAFYLCASTSASGGETQYFGPGTRLLVL.

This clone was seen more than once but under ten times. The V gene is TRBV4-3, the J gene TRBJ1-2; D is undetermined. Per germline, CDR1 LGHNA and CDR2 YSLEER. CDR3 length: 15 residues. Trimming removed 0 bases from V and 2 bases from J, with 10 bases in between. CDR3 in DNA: TGCGCCAGCAGCCAAGATCTGAATGCGAACTATGGCTACACCTTC. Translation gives CASSQDLNANYGYTF.

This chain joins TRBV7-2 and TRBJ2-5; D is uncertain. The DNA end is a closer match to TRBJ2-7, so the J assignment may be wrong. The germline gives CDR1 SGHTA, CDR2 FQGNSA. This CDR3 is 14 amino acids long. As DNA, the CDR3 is TGTGCCAGCAGCTTAGAAAGACATACCTACGAGCAGTACTTC. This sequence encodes CASSLERHTYEQYF.

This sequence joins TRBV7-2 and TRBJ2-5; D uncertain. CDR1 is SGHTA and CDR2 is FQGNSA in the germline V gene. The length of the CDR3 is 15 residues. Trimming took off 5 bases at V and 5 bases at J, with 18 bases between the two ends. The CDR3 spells CASSPLPGPRETQYF. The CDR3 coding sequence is TGTGCCAGCAGCCCCTTACCGGGTCCACGGGAGACCCAGTACTTC.

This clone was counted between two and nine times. CDR3 sequence (DNA): TGTGCCAGCAGTCTTCGGGGACTCCAGTACTTC. This encodes CASSLRGLQYF. The chain uses TRBV28 and TRBJ2-5; D perhaps matches TRBD2 (6 bases). V was cut by 5 bases and J by 10 bases, with 11 bases left in between. This CDR3 region has 11 residues. Looked up from germline, CDR1 is MDHEN and CDR2 is SYDVKM.

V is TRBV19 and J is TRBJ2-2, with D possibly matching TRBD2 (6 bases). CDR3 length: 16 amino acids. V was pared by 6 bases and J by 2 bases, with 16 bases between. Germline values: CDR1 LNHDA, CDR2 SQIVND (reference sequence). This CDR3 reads CASRNGRNLNTGELFF. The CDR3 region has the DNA TGTGCCAGTAGGAACGGGAGAAATTTAAACACCGGGGAGCTGTTTTTT.

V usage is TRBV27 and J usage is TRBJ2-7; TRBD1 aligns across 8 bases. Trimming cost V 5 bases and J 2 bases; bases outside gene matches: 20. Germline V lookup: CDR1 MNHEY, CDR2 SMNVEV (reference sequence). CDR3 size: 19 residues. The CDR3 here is CASSPFTSEQGGEPYEQYF. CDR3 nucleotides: TGTGCCAGCAGTCCCTTTACCTCAGAACAGGGGGGCGAACCCTACGAGCAGTACTTC.

CDR3 sequence reads: CASSFSGGTEAFF. The DNA of the CDR3 is TGTGCCAGCAGTTTCTCAGGGGGAACTGAAGCTTTCTTT. The chain combines TRBV27 with TRBJ1-1; 7 nucleotides match TRBD1. V shed 3 bases, J shed 5 bases, and the junction held 3 bases outside the gene matches. Germline loops: CDR1 MNHEY, CDR2 SMNVEV (reference sequence). The CDR3 totals 13 residues.

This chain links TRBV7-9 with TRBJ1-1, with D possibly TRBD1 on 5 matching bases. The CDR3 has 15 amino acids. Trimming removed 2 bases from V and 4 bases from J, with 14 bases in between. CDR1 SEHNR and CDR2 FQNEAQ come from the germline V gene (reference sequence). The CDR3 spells CASSLLAGLSTEAFF. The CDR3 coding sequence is TGTGCCAGCAGCTTATTGGCAGGGTTGAGCACTGAAGCTTTCTTT.